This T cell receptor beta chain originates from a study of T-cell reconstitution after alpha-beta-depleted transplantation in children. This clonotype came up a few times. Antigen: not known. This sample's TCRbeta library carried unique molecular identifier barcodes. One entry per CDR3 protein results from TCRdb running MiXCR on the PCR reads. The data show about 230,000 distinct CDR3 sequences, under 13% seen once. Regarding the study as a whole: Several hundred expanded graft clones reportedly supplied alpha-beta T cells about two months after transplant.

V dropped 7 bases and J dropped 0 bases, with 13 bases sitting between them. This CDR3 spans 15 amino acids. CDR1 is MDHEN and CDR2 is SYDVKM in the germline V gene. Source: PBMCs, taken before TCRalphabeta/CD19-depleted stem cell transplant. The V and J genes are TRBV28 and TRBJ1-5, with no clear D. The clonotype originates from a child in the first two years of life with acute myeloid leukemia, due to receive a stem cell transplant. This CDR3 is CASTRPGSSNQPQHF. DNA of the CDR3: TGTGCCAGCACCCGCCCAGGCTCTAGCAATCAGCCCCAGCATTTT.